A single sample gave rise to the 20 T cell receptor beta chains below, sequenced in a study of cytotoxic CD8 clonotypes in ibrutinib-treated CLL. Only in-frame clones appear in the TCRdb table, and some are missing; sequencing was by immunoSEQ multiplex PCR. Of about 160,000 clones listed, roughly 77% were seen once; the top ten hold under 2.5%. Sample: PBMCs, taken after 12 months of ibrutinib treatment. These receptors all come from a human donor with chronic lymphocytic leukemia.

The CDR3 reads CASSPSKREEQFF. The CDR3 DNA sequence: TGTGCCAGCAGCCCTAGCAAGCGGGAGGAGCAGTTCTTC. The V call is TRBV7-2, the J call TRBJ2-1; 8 bases agree with TRBD2. V gave up 5 bases and J gave up 10 bases; unmatched junction bases: 7. Germline lookup yields CDR1 SGHTA and CDR2 FQGNSA. The CDR3 has 13 amino acids. Drawing the rest from reference TRBV7-2 and TRBJ2-1, the complete variable domain is GAGVSQSPSNKVTEKGKDVELRCDPISGHTALYWYRQSLGQGLEFLIYFQGNSAPDKSGLPSDRFSAERTGGSVSTLTIQRTQQEDSAVYLCASSPSKREEQFFGPGTRLTVL.

The chain combines TRBV7-3 with TRBJ2-7; D is perhaps TRBD2 (5 bases). Trimming pared 5 bases from V and 0 bases from J, leaving 17 bases between. The length of the CDR3 is 16 residues. The germline gives CDR1 SGHTA, CDR2 FQGTGA. The CDR3 DNA is TGTGCCAGCAGCCAAAGGTTGGCGGGCCCCTCCTACGAGCAGTACTTC. Its translation is CASSQRLAGPSYEQYF.

V is TRBV16 and J is TRBJ2-5; D remains ambiguous. CDR1 is KGHSY, CDR2 FQNENV, per germline. This CDR3 comprises 14 residues. V dropped 0 bases and J dropped 5 bases, with 10 bases sitting between them. CDR3: CASSQSSGSETQYF. In DNA, the CDR3 is TGTGCCAGCAGCCAATCATCCGGGTCCGAGACCCAGTACTTC.

In the case of this clone: This sample includes further DNA sequences coding for the same CDR3. The V and J genes are TRBV9 and TRBJ1-1; 7 nucleotides match TRBD1. Unmatched junction bases numbered 4, after V lost 2 bases and J lost 0 bases. The CDR3 is 15 residues long. Germline lookup yields CDR1 SGDLS and CDR2 YYNGEE. The CDR3 sequence is CASSVQGQMNTEAFF. The CDR3 DNA follows: TGTGCCAGCAGCGTCCAGGGACAGATGAACACTGAAGCTTTCTTT.

The gene calls are TRBV29-1 and TRBJ1-2; no firm D call. CDR1 is SQVTM, CDR2 ANQGSEA, per germline. Trimming stripped 4 bases from V and 7 bases from J, with 10 bases between. The CDR3 extends over 11 amino acids. The CDR3, as DNA: TGCAGCGTTGCAATTTTGGGTGGCTACACCTTC. Its translation is CSVAILGGYTF.

The chain has TRBV28 and TRBJ2-7, with a tentative D call TRBD1 (7 bases). Germline V gene lookup returns CDR1 MDHEN and CDR2 SYDVKM. V was pared by 7 bases and J by 3 bases, with 19 bases between. The CDR3 spans 15 residues. The CDR3 reads CASTSGGGGHYEQYF. The CDR3 nucleotides are TGTGCCAGCACCTCTGGAGGGGGCGGTCACTACGAGCAGTACTTC.

V and J are TRBV16 and TRBJ1-3; 8 bases agree with TRBD1. The V and J ends lost 4 bases and 8 bases, in that order; junction bases with no gene match: 7. The CDR3 contains 14 residues. Germline lookup yields CDR1 KGHSY and CDR2 FQNENV. CDR3 sequence reads: CASSRGQGVDTIYF. In DNA, the CDR3 is TGTGCCAGCAGCCGAGGACAGGGAGTGGACACCATATATTTT.

About this clone itself: A junction boundary mismatches the germline segment, possibly from a read error. Other nucleotide sequences in the sample specify the same CDR3. This chain links TRBV5-6 with TRBJ1-2; unclear D gene. Germline-derived CDR1 and CDR2 are SGHDT and YYEEEE. The CDR3 loop spans 14 amino acids. CDR3 region: CASSLAGSNYGYTF. As DNA, the CDR3 is TGTGCCAGCAGCTTGGCAGGTTCTAACTACGGCTACACCTTC.

This chain links TRBV7-3 with TRBJ2-2; possibly TRBD2 for D (6 bases). Per germline, CDR1 SGHTA and CDR2 FQGTGA. The length of the CDR3 is 14 residues. Trimming left V 5 bases short and J 5 bases short, with 12 bases between. CDR3 bases: TGTGCCAGCAGCCCCGGAGGGCGGACCGGGGAGCTGTTTTTT. This gives the protein CASSPGGRTGELFF.

This clone was seen only a few times. V gene TRBV29-1 combines with J gene TRBJ1-5, with D perhaps TRBD1 (5 bases). Germline CDR1 reads SQVTM; CDR2 reads ANQGSEA. This CDR3 contains 15 residues. The V gene lost 4 bases and the J gene lost 8 bases, with 21 bases spanning the gap. The CDR3 nucleotides are TGCAGCGTTGCATCGCAGGGAGTTGGTTCGGAGCCCCAGCATTTT. Amino acid sequence: CSVASQGVGSEPQHF.

V gene TRBV5-4 combines with J gene TRBJ2-5; the D gene is possibly TRBD1 (7 bases). Germline V CDR1 and CDR2: SGHNT, YYREEE (reference sequence). The V gene lost 4 bases and the J gene lost 4 bases, with 17 bases spanning the gap. This CDR3 region has 15 residues. CDR3 in amino acids: CASSPGGQGGETQYF. Written as DNA, the CDR3 is TGTGCCAGCAGCCCTGGTGGGCAGGGGGGAGAGACCCAGTACTTC.

The CDR3 loop reads CASSYATKDYGYTF. The CDR3 DNA is TGTGCCAGCAGCTACGCGACAAAGGACTATGGCTACACCTTC. The rearrangement links TRBV5-8 to TRBJ1-2; D gene unclear. Germline V gene sequence: CDR1 SGHTS, CDR2 YDEGEE. The CDR3 spans 14 residues. With 3 bases removed from V and 3 bases from J, the gap between germline ends came to 12 bases.

About this clone itself: A much larger clone lies one base from this, so it may be a read error. The chain employs TRBV30 and TRBJ1-1; the D gene is possibly TRBD1 (6 bases). V shed 3 bases and J shed 1 base, with 9 bases lying between them. CDR1 is GTSNPN, CDR2 SVGIG, per germline (reference sequence). This CDR3 has 13 amino acids. The CDR3 loop reads CAWSLQGNTEAFF. DNA for the CDR3: TGTGCCTGGAGCTTACAGGGGAACACTGAAGCTTTCTTT.

The V gene is TRBV10-3, the J gene TRBJ1-4; D unresolved. The V gene lost 7 bases and the J gene lost 4 bases, with 10 bases spanning the gap. The germline V gene has CDR1 ENHRY and CDR2 SYGVKD. The CDR3 contains 13 residues. In DNA, the CDR3 is TGTGCCATCAAAGAGGGCCTTAATGAAAAACTGTTTTTT. Protein: CAIKEGLNEKLFF.

This clone was observed once. The chain links TRBV2 to TRBJ1-1; the D is unclear. Germline CDR1 is SNHLY and CDR2 is FYNNEI. V lost 3 bases, J lost 2 bases, and 7 bases lay in between. This CDR3 comprises 13 residues. The CDR3 loop reads CASSDRANTEAFF. CDR3 sequence (DNA): TGTGCCAGCAGTGATAGAGCCAACACTGAAGCTTTCTTT.

This clone was seen a handful of times. The J gene is TRBJ1-5, the V gene TRBV5-5; the D is unclear. Trimming took 6 bases from V and 1 from J, leaving 8 bases between them. Germline V gene data show CDR1 as SGHKS and CDR2 as YYEKEE (reference sequence). This CDR3 is 13 amino acids long. CDR3 nucleotide sequence: TGTGCCAGCAAAGGTACGAGCAATCAGCCCCAGCATTTT. Protein product: CASKGTSNQPQHF. The full variable domain, in which reference TRBV5-5 and TRBJ1-5 provide the parts outside the CDR3, is DAGVTQSPTHLIKTRGQQVTLRCSPISGHKSVSWYQQVLGQGPQFIFQYYEKEERGRGNFPDRFSARQFPNYSSELNVNALLLGDSALYLCASKGTSNQPQHFGDGTRLSIL.

The V and J genes are TRBV18 and TRBJ1-3, with TRBD1 matching 7 bases. The germline V gene encodes CDR1 KGHSH and CDR2 LQKENI. Trimming took 2 bases from V and 1 from J; bases not matched to a gene: 5. The CDR3 consists of 16 residues. Written as DNA, the CDR3 is TGTGCCAGCTCACCAACCGAGGGGGCTTCTGGAAACACCATATATTTT. It translates to CASSPTEGASGNTIYF.

This chain links TRBV6-1 with TRBJ2-7, with D possibly matching TRBD2 (6 bases). The V gene's germline CDR1 is MNHNS and CDR2 SASEGT. Deletions cut 4 bases from V and 9 bases from J, with 22 bases between. The CDR3 consists of 15 residues. The CDR3 loop is CASSGRDSFGVGQYF. The CDR3 DNA sequence: TGTGCCAGCAGTGGCAGGGACTCGTTTGGTGTAGGGCAGTACTTC.

The chain combines TRBV9 with TRBJ1-1; 7 bases align to TRBD1. The trim removed 7 bases at V and 3 bases at J, leaving 6 bases unmatched. The CDR3 consists of 13 residues. Germline-derived CDR1 and CDR2 are SGDLS and YYNGEE. The CDR3 DNA reads TGTGCCAGCTCCTGGACAGGCGACACTGAAGCTTTCTTT. Amino acids: CASSWTGDTEAFF.

This chain connects TRBV28 to TRBJ2-3; 8 bases agree with TRBD2. The CDR3 totals 15 residues. Germline CDR1 and CDR2: MDHEN and SYDVKM. The ends lost 5 bases at V and 1 base at J; junction bases unmatched: 5. The CDR3 region has the DNA TGTGCCAGCAGTCCCCCCGGGGGGGGCACAGATACGCAGTATTTT. As protein: CASSPPGGGTDTQYF.